These T cell receptor beta chains were read from a single sample in a study of blood T cell repertoires in COVID-19. Assay: immunoSEQ multiplex PCR; the TCRdb copy retains only in-frame clones and omits some. The table has some 60,000 clones, roughly 92% seen once. The specimen sequenced was peripheral blood. The origin of the receptors is a human donor in a cohort sampled during active COVID-19. CDR3s leave out the opening cysteine and the closing phenylalanine or tryptophan. The order of the fields is V gene, D gene, J gene, CDR3 protein. D genes are given only for firm matches.

>TRBV3-1/TRBV3-2|-|TRBJ1-1
ASSQDRGGMAF
>TRBV19|TRBD1|TRBJ1-1
ASRWDSLPNTEAF
>TRBV27|TRBD1|TRBJ2-5
ASSITGGAWETQY
>TRBV5-6|-|TRBJ2-3
ASSLRQGTDTQY
>TRBV7-2|TRBD2|TRBJ2-3
ASSLFGWGTSGTDTQY
>TRBV2|-|TRBJ2-7
ASAKGPRNYEQY
>TRBV5-5|TRBD1|TRBJ2-3
ASSWGQSLLTDTQY
>TRBV27|-|TRBJ1-5
ASSLSIQYSNQPQH
>TRBV5-1|TRBD1|TRBJ1-4
ASSLGTGNEKLF
>TRBV7-2|TRBD2|TRBJ2-3
ASSLVAGVPDTQY
>TRBV2|-|TRBJ1-2
ASSRQTLNYGYT
>TRBV24-1|-|TRBJ2-7
ATGLAASGEQY
>TRBV7-2|-|TRBJ2-1
ASSAPLRFFLGDEQF
>TRBV6-4|-|TRBJ2-3
ASSDRTGDTQY
>TRBV19|-|TRBJ1-2
ASSIRPPGGYT
>TRBV11-2|-|TRBJ2-5
ASSFPAAQETQY
>TRBV29-1|-|TRBJ2-7
SVVTGSYEQY
>TRBV7-9|-|TRBJ2-1
ASSAGRGVGSYNEQF
>TRBV3-1/TRBV3-2|-|TRBJ1-1
ASSQGFSVAF
>TRBV30|-|TRBJ1-5
AWSQGSNQPQH
>TRBV7-8|TRBD2|TRBJ2-2
ASSLVLAGTQGNTGELF
>TRBV5-5|-|TRBJ2-1
ASSGKQGLKFDEQF
>TRBV6-5|-|TRBJ2-3
ASREMSATDTQY
>TRBV27|-|TRBJ2-7
ASSTGGEEQY
>TRBV7-3|-|TRBJ2-5
ASSLNKIETQY
>TRBV2|TRBD1|TRBJ1-5
AVQGQSRGPQH
>TRBV5-6|-|TRBJ1-5
ASKLPSQPQH
>TRBV19|TRBD1|TRBJ2-2
ASKVDRGYTGELF
>TRBV2|TRBD1|TRBJ1-6
ASSRDRGRSPLH
>TRBV28|-|TRBJ2-2
ASQGGNTGELF
>TRBV11-2|-|TRBJ2-6
ASSLVPGVRGANVLT
>TRBV5-1|-|TRBJ1-4
ASSLALGRNNEKLF
>TRBV6-6|TRBD1|TRBJ1-1
ASSYGQGGPEAF
>TRBV5-1|-|TRBJ2-1
ASSTGLHNEQF
>TRBV6-2/TRBV6-3|TRBD2|TRBJ2-1
ASSYSRLAVNWEQF
>TRBV11-2|-|TRBJ2-1
ASSLDGQANEQF
>TRBV12-3/TRBV12-4|TRBD1|TRBJ1-6
ASSLQGNSPLH
>TRBV3-1/TRBV3-2|-|TRBJ1-1
ASSLRGRGADTEAF
>TRBV12-3/TRBV12-4|-|TRBJ1-2
ASSFILNYGYT
>TRBV6-4|TRBD2|TRBJ2-1
ASSPRLAGRAV
>TRBV9|-|TRBJ2-5
ASSPSAAASQY
>TRBV9|TRBD2|TRBJ2-5
ASSIGTSGKETQY
>TRBV11-2|TRBD1|TRBJ1-1
ASSSVRDRLSEAF
>TRBV27|TRBD1|TRBJ2-7
ASSYGQGYEQY
>TRBV19|-|TRBJ1-2
ASGTNNYGYT
>TRBV27|TRBD2|TRBJ2-1
ASSPGTSGGWNEQF
>TRBV30|-|TRBJ2-7
AWRDSRAEQY
>TRBV19|TRBD1|TRBJ1-5
ASQTRGLGDNQPQH
>TRBV5-1|-|TRBJ1-6
ASSTTHRDSYNSPLH
>TRBV5-4|-|TRBJ2-5
ASSFQGVQETQY
>TRBV30|TRBD1|TRBJ2-1
AWSPPGGRSYNEQF